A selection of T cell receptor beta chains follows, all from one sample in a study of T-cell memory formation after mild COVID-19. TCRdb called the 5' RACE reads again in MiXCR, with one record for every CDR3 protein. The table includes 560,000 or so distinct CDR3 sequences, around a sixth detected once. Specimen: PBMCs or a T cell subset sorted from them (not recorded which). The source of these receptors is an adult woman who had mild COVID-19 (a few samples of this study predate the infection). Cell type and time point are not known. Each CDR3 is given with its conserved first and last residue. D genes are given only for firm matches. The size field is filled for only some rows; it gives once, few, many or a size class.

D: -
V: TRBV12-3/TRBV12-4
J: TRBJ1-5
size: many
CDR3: CASSLDTLAGQHF
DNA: TGTGCCAGCAGCCTAGACACTCTTGCGGGCCAGCATTTT

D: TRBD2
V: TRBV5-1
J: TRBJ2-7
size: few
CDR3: CASSAAGAASYEQYF
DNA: TGCGCCAGCAGCGCCGCGGGAGCCGCATCCTACGAGCAGTACTTC

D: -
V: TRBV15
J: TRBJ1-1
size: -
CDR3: CATSEYAGTEAFF
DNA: TGTGCCACCAGCGAGTACGCGGGTACTGAAGCTTTCTTT

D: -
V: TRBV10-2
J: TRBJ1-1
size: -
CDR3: CASSDPVNTEAFF
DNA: TGCGCCAGCAGTGACCCAGTGAACACTGAAGCTTTCTTT

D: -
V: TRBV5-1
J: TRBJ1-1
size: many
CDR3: CASRREGMNTEAFF
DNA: TGCGCCAGCAGACGGGAGGGCATGAACACTGAAGCTTTCTTT

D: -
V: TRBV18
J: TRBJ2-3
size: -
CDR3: CASSKQATDTQYF
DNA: TGTGCCAGCTCAAAACAGGCTACAGATACGCAGTATTTT

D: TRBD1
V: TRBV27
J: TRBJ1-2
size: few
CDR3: CASSLSQGAKYGYTF
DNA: TGTGCCAGCAGTTTATCTCAGGGGGCTAAGTATGGCTACACCTTC

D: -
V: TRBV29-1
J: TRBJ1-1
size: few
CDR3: CSVGVLGAFF
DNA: TGCAGCGTTGGGGTACTGGGAGCTTTCTTT

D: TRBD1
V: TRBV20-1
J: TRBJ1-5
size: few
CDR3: CSASRTGNVNNQPQHF
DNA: TGCAGTGCTTCCCGGACAGGGAACGTTAACAATCAGCCCCAGCATTTT

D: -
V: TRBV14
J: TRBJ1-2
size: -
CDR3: CASSQEGARGYTF
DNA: TGTGCCAGCAGCCAAGAGGGGGCGCGGGGCTACACCTTC

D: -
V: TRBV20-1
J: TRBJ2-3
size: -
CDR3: CSAYFGRLTDTQYF
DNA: TGCAGTGCCTATTTTGGACGGCTCACAGATACGCAGTATTTT

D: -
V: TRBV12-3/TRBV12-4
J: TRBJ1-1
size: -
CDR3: CASRRDNGNTEAFF
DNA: TGTGCCAGCAGAAGGGACAACGGGAACACTGAAGCTTTCTTT

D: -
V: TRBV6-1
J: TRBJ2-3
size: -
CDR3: CASSLHGTSTDTQYF
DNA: TGTGCCAGCAGTTTGCACGGGACTTCCACAGATACGCAGTATTTT

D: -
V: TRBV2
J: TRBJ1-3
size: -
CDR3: CASSEGAFRNTIYF
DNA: TGTGCCAGCAGTGAAGGGGCCTTCCGAAACACCATATATTTT

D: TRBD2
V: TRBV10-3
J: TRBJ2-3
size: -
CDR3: CATVPGLDNTQYF
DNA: TGTGCCACCGTCCCGGGACTAGACAATACGCAGTATTTT

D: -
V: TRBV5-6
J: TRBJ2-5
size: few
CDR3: CASSSGTLQETQYF
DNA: TGTGCCAGCAGCTCCGGGACACTCCAAGAGACCCAGTACTTC

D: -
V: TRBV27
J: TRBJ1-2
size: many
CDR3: CASRQGNYGYTF
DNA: TGTGCCAGCAGACAAGGGAACTATGGCTACACCTTC

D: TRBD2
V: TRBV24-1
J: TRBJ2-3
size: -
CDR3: CATSSASGSTDTQYF
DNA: TGTGCCACCTCCAGTGCTAGCGGGAGCACAGATACGCAGTATTTT

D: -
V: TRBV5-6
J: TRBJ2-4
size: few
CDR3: CASTATEHLLAKNIQYF
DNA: TGTGCCAGCACCGCGACAGAACACCTTTTAGCCAAAAACATTCAGTACTTC

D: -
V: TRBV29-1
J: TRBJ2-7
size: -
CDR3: CSVAFNEGQYF
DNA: TGCAGCGTTGCATTCAACGAAGGGCAGTACTTC

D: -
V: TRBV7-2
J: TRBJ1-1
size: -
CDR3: CASSLGHRENTEAFF
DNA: TGTGCCAGCAGCTTAGGACACAGGGAGAACACTGAAGCTTTCTTT

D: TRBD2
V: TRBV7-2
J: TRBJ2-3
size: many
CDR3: CASSPGLAGGNTQYF
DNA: TGTGCCAGCAGCCCCGGACTAGCGGGAGGGAATACGCAGTATTTT

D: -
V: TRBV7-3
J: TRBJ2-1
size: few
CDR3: CASSFSGGGAYNEQFF
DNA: TGTGCCAGCAGCTTCAGCGGCGGCGGAGCCTACAATGAGCAGTTCTTC

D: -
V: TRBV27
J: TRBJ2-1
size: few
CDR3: CASSFGQMVMRNEQFF
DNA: TGTGCCAGCAGTTTCGGACAGATGGTGATGAGGAATGAGCAGTTCTTC

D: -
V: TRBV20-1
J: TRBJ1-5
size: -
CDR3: CSARDFGPGVSNQPQHF
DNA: TGCAGTGCTAGAGACTTCGGACCAGGGGTTAGCAATCAGCCCCAGCATTTT

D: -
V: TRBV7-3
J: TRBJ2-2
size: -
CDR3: CASSWTATGELFF
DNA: TGTGCCAGCAGTTGGACAGCAACCGGGGAGCTGTTTTTT

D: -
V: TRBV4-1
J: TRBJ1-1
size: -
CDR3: CASSQDSWGTEAFF
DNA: TGCGCCAGCAGCCAAGATTCGTGGGGGACTGAAGCTTTCTTT

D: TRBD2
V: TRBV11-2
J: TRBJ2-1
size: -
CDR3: CASSWGLAGNEQFF
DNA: TGTGCCAGCAGCTGGGGACTAGCGGGGAATGAGCAGTTCTTC

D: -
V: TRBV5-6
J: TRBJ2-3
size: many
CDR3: CASSFFSTDTQYF
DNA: TGTGCCAGCAGCTTCTTTAGCACAGATACGCAGTATTTT

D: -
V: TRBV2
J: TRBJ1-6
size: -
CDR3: CASSGGARDSPLHF
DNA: TGTGCCAGCAGTGGGGGGGCTCGGGATTCACCCCTCCACTTT

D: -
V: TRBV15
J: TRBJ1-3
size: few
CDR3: CATSPGVSGNTIYF
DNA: TGTGCCACCAGCCCAGGCGTCTCTGGAAACACCATATATTTT

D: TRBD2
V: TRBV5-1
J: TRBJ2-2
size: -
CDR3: CASSWFSGMVNTGELFF
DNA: TGCGCCAGCAGCTGGTTCAGCGGGATGGTAAATACCGGGGAGCTGTTTTTT

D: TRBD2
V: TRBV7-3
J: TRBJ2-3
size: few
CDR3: CATDGIAGPSTDTQYF
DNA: TGTGCCACCGACGGGATAGCGGGGCCTAGCACAGATACGCAGTATTTT

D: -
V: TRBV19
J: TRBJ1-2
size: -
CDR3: CASSLPTRGEYGYTF
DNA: TGTGCCAGTAGCCTCCCGACACGGGGGGAATATGGCTACACCTTC

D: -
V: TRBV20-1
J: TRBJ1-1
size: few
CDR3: CSARIGTTNTEAFF
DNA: TGCAGCGCACGAATTGGGACAACCAACACTGAAGCTTTCTTT

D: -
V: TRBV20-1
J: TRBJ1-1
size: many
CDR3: CSAPGPNTEAFF
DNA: TGCAGTGCCCCTGGGCCGAACACTGAAGCTTTCTTT

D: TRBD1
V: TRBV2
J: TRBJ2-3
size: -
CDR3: CASKESTGTGPTDTQYF
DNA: TGTGCCAGCAAGGAATCCACCGGGACAGGGCCCACAGATACGCAGTATTTT

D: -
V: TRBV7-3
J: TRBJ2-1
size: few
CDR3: CASSLTATSNEQFF
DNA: TGTGCCAGCAGCTTAACGGCAACCAGCAATGAGCAGTTCTTC

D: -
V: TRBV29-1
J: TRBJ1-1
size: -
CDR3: CSVVKVLNTEAFF
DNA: TGCAGCGTTGTAAAGGTTTTGAACACTGAAGCTTTCTTT

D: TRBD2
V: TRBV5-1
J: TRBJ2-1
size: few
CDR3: CASSQWPLREGPTNEQFF
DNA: TGCGCCAGCAGTCAATGGCCCCTCAGGGAGGGACCCACGAACGAGCAGTTCTTC

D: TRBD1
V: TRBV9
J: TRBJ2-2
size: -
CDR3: CASSPRTGKNTGELFF
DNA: TGTGCCAGCAGCCCCCGGACAGGGAAAAACACCGGGGAGCTGTTTTTT

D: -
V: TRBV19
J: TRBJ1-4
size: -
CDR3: CASNDPQRANEKLFF
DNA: TGTGCCAGTAATGATCCCCAGAGGGCTAATGAAAAACTGTTTTTT

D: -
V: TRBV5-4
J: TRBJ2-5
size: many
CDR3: CASSLAQYQETQYF
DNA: TGTGCCAGCAGCTTGGCCCAGTACCAAGAGACCCAGTACTTC

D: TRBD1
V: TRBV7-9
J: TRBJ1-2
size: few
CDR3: CAGETGNVNYGYTF
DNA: TGTGCCGGGGAGACAGGGAACGTCAACTATGGCTACACCTTC

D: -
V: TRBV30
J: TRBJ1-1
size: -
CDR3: CAWSVRVGTEAFF
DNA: TGTGCCTGGAGTGTAAGGGTGGGCACTGAAGCTTTCTTT